One and the same sample provided the 12 T cell receptor beta chains below, sequenced in a study of blood T cell repertoires in COVID-19. Sequenced by immunoSEQ multiplex PCR; TCRdb stores in-frame clones only, minus some. The sample yields about 69,000 clones, around 77% seen once. Material: peripheral blood. The receptors come from a man aged 60-69 years with acute or convalescent COVID-19.

Notes on this clone: Additional DNA sequences in this sample encode the identical CDR3. The chain has TRBV19 and TRBJ2-7, with 10 nucleotides matching TRBD2. The CDR3 length is 15 residues. Germline V gene lookup returns CDR1 LNHDA and CDR2 SQIVND (reference sequence). The trim removed 3 bases at V and 0 bases at J, leaving 2 bases unmatched. In nucleotides, the CDR3 is TGTGCCAGTAGTATTAGCGGGGGGCCCTCCTACGAGCAGTACTTC. As protein: CASSISGGPSYEQYF.

The chain combines TRBV7-2 with TRBJ1-2; unclear D gene. Germline V gene data show CDR1 as SGHTA and CDR2 as FQGNSA. With 3 bases removed from V and 0 bases from J, the gap between germline ends came to 11 bases. The CDR3 runs 15 residues. The CDR3 nucleotides read TGTGCCAGCAGCTTCCTGTCCGGAGCTAACTATGGCTACACCTTC. This translates into CASSFLSGANYGYTF. Complete variable domain (other parts from reference TRBV7-2 and TRBJ1-2): GAGVSQSPSNKVTEKGKDVELRCDPISGHTALYWYRQSLGQGLEFLIYFQGNSAPDKSGLPSDRFSAERTGGSVSTLTIQRTQQEDSAVYLCASSFLSGANYGYTFGSGTRLTVV.

Here the CDR3 reads CASSQSSGGAFQPQHF. DNA for the CDR3: TGTGCCAGCAGTCAAAGTTCGGGGGGCGCGTTTCAGCCCCAGCATTTT. The rearrangement links TRBV21-1 to TRBJ1-5. TRBV21-1 is labeled a pseudogene. This CDR3 comprises 16 residues.

J is TRBJ2-5 and V is TRBV6-1; no firm D call. The V end lost 3 bases, the J end lost 1 base, and 9 bases lay between the germline ends. The CDR3 loop spans 14 amino acids. Per germline, CDR1 MNHNS and CDR2 SASEGT. The CDR3 DNA is TGTGCCAGCAGTGATTTTGCGAGCCAAGAGACCCAGTACTTC. Its translation: CASSDFASQETQYF.

The chain carries TRBV24-1 and TRBJ1-2; D uncertain. Between the trimmed V and J ends, which lost 3 bases and 8 bases, there was a span of 12 bases. The germline gives CDR1 KGHDR, CDR2 SFDVKD. CDR3 size: 13 residues. The CDR3 spells CATSDPNRGGYTF. The CDR3 DNA reads as TGTGCCACCAGTGATCCCAACCGAGGGGGCTACACCTTC.

The rearrangement joins TRBV23-1 to TRBJ2-1, with TRBD2 matching 8 bases. TRBV23-1 is an open reading frame whose function is uncertain. This CDR3 has 15 residues. The CDR3 DNA reads TGCTGGGCCCGGTTCGGGGGGGCGCCCTACAATGAGCAGTTCTTC. Residues: CWARFGGAPYNEQFF.

V gene TRBV7-2 combines with J gene TRBJ1-5; D is ambiguous. In germline, CDR1 is SGHTA, CDR2 FQGNSA. V lost 2 bases, J lost 0 bases, and 8 bases lay in between. This CDR3 spans 15 amino acids. DNA for the CDR3: TGTGCCAGCAGCTTACAGGTGGATAGCAATCAGCCCCAGCATTTT. Translation: CASSLQVDSNQPQHF.

V gene TRBV7-9 combines with J gene TRBJ1-3; D uncertain. Germline V gives CDR1 SEHNR, CDR2 FQNEAQ (reference sequence). The CDR3 loop spans 15 amino acids. Trimming cost V 8 bases and J 1 base, with 15 bases left between them. This chain's CDR3 is CASGEKMGSGNTIYF. The CDR3 bases are TGTGCCAGCGGGGAGAAAATGGGTTCTGGAAACACCATATATTTT.

This clone was seen more than once but under ten times. The chain links TRBV6-5 to TRBJ2-5; maybe TRBD2 (5 bases). Germline V gene data show CDR1 as MNHEY and CDR2 as SVGAGI. CDR3 size: 14 residues. Trimming took off 6 bases at V and 1 base at J, with 12 bases between the two ends. The CDR3 here is CASRLLGSQETQYF. Here the CDR3 DNA reads TGTGCCAGCAGACTACTAGGGTCCCAAGAGACCCAGTACTTC.

V usage is TRBV2 and J usage is TRBJ1-1, with a weak D call TRBD1 (5 bases). CDR1 is SNHLY and CDR2 is FYNNEI in the germline V gene. V was cut by 2 bases and J by 10 bases, with 17 bases left in between. The CDR3 runs to 14 residues. CDR3 sequence (DNA): TGTGCCAGCAGTGAAATAATGACTGGGGCTGTAGCTTTCTTT. This encodes CASSEIMTGAVAFF.

The gene calls are TRBV7-2 and TRBJ2-2; 10 positions agree with TRBD2. After removal of 1 base from V and 6 bases from J, the junction contained 2 bases not matched to a gene. Germline V gives CDR1 SGHTA, CDR2 FQGNSA. This CDR3 contains 15 residues. The CDR3, as DNA: TGTGCCAGCAGCTTAGAGAGCGGGGGGGCCGGGGAGCTGTTTTTT. It specifies CASSLESGGAGELFF.

This clone showed up just once. The chain has TRBV30 and TRBJ1-3; unclear D gene. CDR1 GTSNPN and CDR2 SVGIG come from the germline V gene (reference sequence). The length of the CDR3 is 13 residues. Trimming took off 1 base at V and 9 bases at J, with 13 bases between the two ends. The CDR3 region has the DNA TGTGCCTGGAGTGAGGACCTCCGGGGCACCATATATTTT. Its translation: CAWSEDLRGTIYF.